Shown below are 8 T cell receptor beta chains from a single sample sequenced in a study of CD8 T cells in ankylosing spondylitis. MiXCR, run by TCRdb on the 5' RACE reads, gives a single entry per CDR3 protein. The sample lists some 220,000 distinct CDR3 sequences; about 11% were seen once. The sample consisted of blood, either unsorted or a sorted T cell fraction (not recorded which). These receptors were collected from a male donor with ankylosing spondylitis or in good health (not recorded which).

The sample holds a few counts of this clonotype. The chain uses TRBV29-1 and TRBJ2-3; TRBD1 agrees at 8 bases. The CDR3 runs 14 residues. Germline V gene data show CDR1 as SQVTM and CDR2 as ANQGSEA. V dropped 4 bases and J dropped 5; count of bases not matched to a gene: 8. CDR3 protein: CSVAQTGDRDTQYF. The CDR3 nucleotides read TGCAGCGTTGCCCAGACAGGGGATAGAGATACGCAGTATTTT.

In this sample, this clonotype turned up many times. The chain carries TRBV20-1 and TRBJ1-6, with D maybe TRBD1 (6 bases). V was pared by 4 bases and J by 14 bases, with 15 bases between. CDR1 and CDR2 from the germline V gene are DFQATT and SNEGSKA (reference sequence). CDR3 length equals 12 residues. The CDR3 DNA sequence: TGCAGTGCTACCCGACAGGCCGGGGCCCTCCACTTT. Protein sequence: CSATRQAGALHF.

This clonotype has at least ten counts. The chain joins TRBV20-1 to TRBJ2-1; 11 bases are a match to TRBD2. There are 15 residues in the CDR3. The germline V gene encodes CDR1 DFQATT and CDR2 SNEGSKA (reference sequence). With V trimmed by 6 bases and J by 1 base, 5 bases remained unmatched. CDR3 protein: CSAGSGRVSYNEQFF. CDR3 sequence (DNA): TGCAGTGCGGGTAGCGGGAGGGTTTCCTACAATGAGCAGTTCTTC.

The chain links TRBV2 to TRBJ1-1; 7 bases are shared with TRBD1. The CDR3 extends over 15 amino acids. Germline CDR1 is SNHLY and CDR2 is FYNNEI. J gave up 4 bases and V 7 bases, and 12 bases lay outside the gene matches. CDR3: CASNGRESGGTEAFF. The CDR3 coding sequence is TGTGCCAGCAACGGCCGTGAATCAGGGGGCACTGAAGCTTTCTTT.

This clonotype was detected ten times or more. This chain joins TRBV20-1 and TRBJ2-6; a possible D gene is TRBD1 (5 bases). With 5 bases removed from V and 0 bases from J, the gap between germline ends came to 8 bases. Germline assignment: CDR1 DFQATT and CDR2 SNEGSKA (reference sequence). The CDR3 contains 14 residues. As DNA, the CDR3 is TGCAGTGCTGACACAGGCTCTGGGGCCAACGTCCTGACTTTC. It yields the protein CSADTGSGANVLTF.

This clonotype was recorded at least ten times. This chain joins TRBV7-2 and TRBJ2-2; TRBD2 aligns across 9 bases. Germline lookup yields CDR1 SGHTA and CDR2 FQGNSA. CDR3 length equals 16 residues. Germline trimming cut 3 bases from V and 0 bases from J; bases unmatched to any gene: 2. The CDR3 DNA sequence: TGTGCCAGCAGCTTGGAGCGGGGGGCGAACACCGGGGAGCTGTTTTTT. Translated: CASSLERGANTGELFF.

Ten or more counts support this clonotype. The rearrangement links TRBV5-1 to TRBJ1-1; no definite D call. This CDR3 comprises 14 residues. Trimming removed 4 bases from V and 1 base from J, with 11 bases in between. Germline loops: CDR1 SGHRS, CDR2 YFSETQ. CDR3 in DNA: TGCGCCAGCAGCACCAACCCAGAGAACACTGAAGCTTTCTTT. Amino acids: CASSTNPENTEAFF.

In its sample, this clonotype was seen many times. This chain links TRBV15 with TRBJ1-4; no definite D call. The germline CDR1 and CDR2 sequences are LNHNV and YYDKDF (reference sequence). V lost 2 bases to trimming and J lost 5 bases, with 15 bases between them. CDR3 length: 16 residues. DNA for the CDR3: TGTGCCACCAGCAGACCACCGGGATCTACCAATGAAAAACTGTTTTTT. Its protein is CATSRPPGSTNEKLFF.